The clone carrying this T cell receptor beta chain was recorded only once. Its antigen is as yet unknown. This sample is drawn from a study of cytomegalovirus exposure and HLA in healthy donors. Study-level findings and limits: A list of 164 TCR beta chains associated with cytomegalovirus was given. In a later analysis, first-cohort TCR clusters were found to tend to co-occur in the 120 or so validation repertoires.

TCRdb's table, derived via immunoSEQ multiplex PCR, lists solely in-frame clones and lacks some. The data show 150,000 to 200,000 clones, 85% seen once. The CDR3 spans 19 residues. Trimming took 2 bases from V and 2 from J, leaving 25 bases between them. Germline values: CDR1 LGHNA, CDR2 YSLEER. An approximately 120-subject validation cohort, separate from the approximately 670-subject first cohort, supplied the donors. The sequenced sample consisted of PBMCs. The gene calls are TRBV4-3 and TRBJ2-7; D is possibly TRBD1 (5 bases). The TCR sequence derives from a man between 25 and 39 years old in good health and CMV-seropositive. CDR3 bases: TGCGCCAGCAGCCAAAGGGAAGGGGTCGGATCGAAGCAGACCTACGAGCAGTACTTC. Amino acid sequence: CASSQREGVGSKQTYEQYF.